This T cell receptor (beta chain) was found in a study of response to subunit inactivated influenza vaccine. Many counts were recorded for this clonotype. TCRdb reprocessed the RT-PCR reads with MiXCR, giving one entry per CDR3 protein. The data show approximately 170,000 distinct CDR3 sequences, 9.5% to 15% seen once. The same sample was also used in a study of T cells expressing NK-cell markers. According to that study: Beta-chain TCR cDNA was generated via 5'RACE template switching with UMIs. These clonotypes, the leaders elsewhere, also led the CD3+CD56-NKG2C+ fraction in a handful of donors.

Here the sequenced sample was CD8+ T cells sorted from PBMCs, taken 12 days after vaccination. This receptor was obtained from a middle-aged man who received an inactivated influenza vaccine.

For the CDR3, the DNA is TGCGCCAGCAGCTCAGCCGGGACAAGCAACTCTGGAAACACCATATATTTT. Protein product: CASSSAGTSNSGNTIYF. V gene TRBV4-3 combines with J gene TRBJ1-3, with TRBD1 as a possible D gene (6 bases). Between the trimmed V and J ends, which lost 5 bases and 0 bases, there was a span of 17 bases. Per germline, CDR1 LGHNA and CDR2 YSLEER. The CDR3 is made up of 17 amino acids.